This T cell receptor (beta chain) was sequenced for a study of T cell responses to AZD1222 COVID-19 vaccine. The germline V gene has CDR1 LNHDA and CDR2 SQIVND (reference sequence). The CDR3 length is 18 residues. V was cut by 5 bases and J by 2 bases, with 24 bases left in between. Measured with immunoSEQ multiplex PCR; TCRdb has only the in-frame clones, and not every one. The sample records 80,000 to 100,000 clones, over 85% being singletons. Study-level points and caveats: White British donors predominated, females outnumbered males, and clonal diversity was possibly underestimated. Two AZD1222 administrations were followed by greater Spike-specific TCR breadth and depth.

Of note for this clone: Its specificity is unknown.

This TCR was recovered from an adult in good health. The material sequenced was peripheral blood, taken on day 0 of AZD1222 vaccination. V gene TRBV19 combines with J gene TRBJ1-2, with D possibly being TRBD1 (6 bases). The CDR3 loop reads CASSDKKDSSLRNYGYTF. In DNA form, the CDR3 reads TGTGCCAGTAGTGACAAAAAGGACAGTAGCCTACGGAACTATGGCTACACCTTC.